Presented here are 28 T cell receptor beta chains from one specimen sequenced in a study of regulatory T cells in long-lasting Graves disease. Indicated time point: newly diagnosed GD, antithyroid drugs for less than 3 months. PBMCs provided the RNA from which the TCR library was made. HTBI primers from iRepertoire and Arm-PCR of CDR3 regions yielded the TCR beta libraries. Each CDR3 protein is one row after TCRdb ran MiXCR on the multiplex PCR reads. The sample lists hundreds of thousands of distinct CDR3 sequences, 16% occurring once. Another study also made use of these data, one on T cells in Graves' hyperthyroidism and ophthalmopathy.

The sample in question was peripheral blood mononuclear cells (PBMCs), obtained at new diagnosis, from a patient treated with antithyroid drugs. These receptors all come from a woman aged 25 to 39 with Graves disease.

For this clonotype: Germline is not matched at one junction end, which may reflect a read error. The CDR3 loop is CATGDPTRSNEQFF. CDR3 coding DNA: TGTGCCACCGGTGACCCGACTAGATCCAATGAGCAGTTCTTC. V is TRBV24-1 and J is TRBJ2-1; tentative D call: TRBD2 (6 bases). CDR1 and CDR2 (germline): KGHDR, SFDVKD. This CDR3 region has 14 residues.

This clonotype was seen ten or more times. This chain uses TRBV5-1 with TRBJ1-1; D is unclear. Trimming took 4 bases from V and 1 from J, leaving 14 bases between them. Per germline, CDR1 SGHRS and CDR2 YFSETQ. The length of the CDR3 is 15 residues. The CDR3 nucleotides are TGCGCCAGCAGCCCGTCAAAGAACGCGAACACTGAAGCTTTCTTT. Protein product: CASSPSKNANTEAFF.

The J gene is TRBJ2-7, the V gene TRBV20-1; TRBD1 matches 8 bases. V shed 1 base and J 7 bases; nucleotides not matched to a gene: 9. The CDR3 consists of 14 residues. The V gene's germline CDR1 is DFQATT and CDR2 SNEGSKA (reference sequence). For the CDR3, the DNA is TGCAGTGCTAGAGTTCCTGGACAGGGCGGGGAGCAGTACTTC. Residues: CSARVPGQGGEQYF.

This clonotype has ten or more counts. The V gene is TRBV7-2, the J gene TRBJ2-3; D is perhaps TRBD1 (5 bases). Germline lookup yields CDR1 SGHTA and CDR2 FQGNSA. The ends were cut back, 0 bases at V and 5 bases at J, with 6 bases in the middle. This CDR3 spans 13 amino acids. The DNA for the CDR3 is TGTGCCAGCAGCTTAGCGGGGCAAGATACGCAGTATTTT. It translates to CASSLAGQDTQYF.

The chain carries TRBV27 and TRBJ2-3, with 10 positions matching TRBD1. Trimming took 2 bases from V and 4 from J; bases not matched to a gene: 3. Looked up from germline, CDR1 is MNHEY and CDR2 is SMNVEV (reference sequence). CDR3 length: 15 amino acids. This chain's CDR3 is CASSLPGQGADTQYF. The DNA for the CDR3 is TGTGCCAGCAGTTTACCCGGACAGGGGGCAGATACGCAGTATTTT.

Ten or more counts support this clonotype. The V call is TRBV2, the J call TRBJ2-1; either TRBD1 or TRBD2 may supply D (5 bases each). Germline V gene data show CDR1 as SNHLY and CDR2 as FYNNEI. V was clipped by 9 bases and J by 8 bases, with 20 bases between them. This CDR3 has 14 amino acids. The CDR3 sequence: CASLNWGSSHEQFF. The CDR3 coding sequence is TGTGCCAGTCTAAATTGGGGGAGTTCTCATGAGCAGTTCTTC.

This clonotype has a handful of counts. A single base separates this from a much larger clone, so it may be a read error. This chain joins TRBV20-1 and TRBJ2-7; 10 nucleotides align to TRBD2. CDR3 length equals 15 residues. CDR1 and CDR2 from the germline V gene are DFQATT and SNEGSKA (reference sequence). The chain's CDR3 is CSARGGTSELYERYF. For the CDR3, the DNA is TGCAGTGCTAGAGGAGGGACTAGCGAGCTATACGAGCGGTACTTC.

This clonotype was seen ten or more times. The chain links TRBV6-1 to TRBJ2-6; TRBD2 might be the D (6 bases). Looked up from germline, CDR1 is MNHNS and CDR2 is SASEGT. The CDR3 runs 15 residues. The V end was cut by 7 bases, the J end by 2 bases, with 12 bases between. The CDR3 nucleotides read TGTGCCAGCACTGACGGGGGTCCTGGGGCCAACGTCCTGACTTTC. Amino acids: CASTDGGPGANVLTF.

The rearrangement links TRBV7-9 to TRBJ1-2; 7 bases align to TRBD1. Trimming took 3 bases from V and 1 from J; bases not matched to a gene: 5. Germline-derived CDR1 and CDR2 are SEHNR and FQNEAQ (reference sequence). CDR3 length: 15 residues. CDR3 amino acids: CASSLGAGGNYGYTF. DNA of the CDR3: TGTGCCAGCAGCTTGGGGGCAGGGGGTAACTATGGCTACACCTTC.

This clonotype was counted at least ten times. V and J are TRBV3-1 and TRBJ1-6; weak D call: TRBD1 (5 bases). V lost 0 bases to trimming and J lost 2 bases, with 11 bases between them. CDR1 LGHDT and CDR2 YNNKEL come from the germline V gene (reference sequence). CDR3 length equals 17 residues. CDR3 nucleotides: TGTGCCAGCAGCCAAGAACTAGGCAGGGCCTATAATTCACCCCTCCACTTT. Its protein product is CASSQELGRAYNSPLHF.

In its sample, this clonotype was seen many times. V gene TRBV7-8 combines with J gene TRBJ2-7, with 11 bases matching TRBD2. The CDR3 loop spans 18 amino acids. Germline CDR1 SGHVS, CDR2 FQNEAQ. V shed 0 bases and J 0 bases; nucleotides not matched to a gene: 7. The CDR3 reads CASSLARRGLADSYEQYF. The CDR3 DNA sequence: TGTGCCAGCAGCTTAGCGCGGAGGGGACTAGCGGACTCCTACGAGCAGTACTTC.

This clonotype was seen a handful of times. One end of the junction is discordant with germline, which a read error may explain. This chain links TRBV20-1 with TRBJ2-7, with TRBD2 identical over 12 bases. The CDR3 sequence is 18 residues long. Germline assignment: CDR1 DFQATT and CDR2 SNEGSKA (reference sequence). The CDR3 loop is CGARGSLAGGGLSYEQYF. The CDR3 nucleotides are TGCGGTGCTAGAGGGTCTCTAGCGGGAGGGGGTCTCTCCTACGAGCAGTACTTC.

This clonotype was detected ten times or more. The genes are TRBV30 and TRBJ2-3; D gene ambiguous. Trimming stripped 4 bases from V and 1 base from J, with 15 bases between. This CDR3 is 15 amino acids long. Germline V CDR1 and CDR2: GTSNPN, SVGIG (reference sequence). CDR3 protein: CAWKNIASRTDTQYF. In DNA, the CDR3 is TGTGCCTGGAAGAATATCGCGAGTCGCACAGATACGCAGTATTTT.

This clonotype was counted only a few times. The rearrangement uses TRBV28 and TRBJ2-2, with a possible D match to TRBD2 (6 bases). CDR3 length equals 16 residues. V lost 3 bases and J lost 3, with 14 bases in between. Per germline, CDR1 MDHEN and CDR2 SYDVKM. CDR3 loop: CASSFRRVSDTGELFF. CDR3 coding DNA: TGTGCCAGCAGTTTTAGGAGGGTATCAGACACCGGGGAGCTGTTTTTT.

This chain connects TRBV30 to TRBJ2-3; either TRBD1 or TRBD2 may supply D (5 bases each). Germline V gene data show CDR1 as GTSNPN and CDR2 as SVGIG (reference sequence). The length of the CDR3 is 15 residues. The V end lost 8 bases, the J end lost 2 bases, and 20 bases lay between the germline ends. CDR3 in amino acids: CASSPGTDLTDTQYF. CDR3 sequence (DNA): TGTGCCAGTAGTCCCGGGACGGATCTCACAGATACGCAGTATTTT. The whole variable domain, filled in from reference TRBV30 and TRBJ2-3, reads SQTIHQWPATLVQPVGSPLSLECTVEGTSNPNLYWYRQAAGRGLQLLFYSVGIGQISSEVPQNLSASRPQDRQFILSSKKLLLSDSGFYLCASSPGTDLTDTQYFGPGTRLTVL.

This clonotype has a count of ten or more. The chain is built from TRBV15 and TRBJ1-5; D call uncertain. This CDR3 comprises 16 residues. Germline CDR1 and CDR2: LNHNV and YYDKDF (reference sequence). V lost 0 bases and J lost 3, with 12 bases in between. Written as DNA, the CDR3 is TGTGCCACCAGCAGAGATCGATGGGAGGTCAATCAGCCCCAGCATTTT. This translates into CATSRDRWEVNQPQHF. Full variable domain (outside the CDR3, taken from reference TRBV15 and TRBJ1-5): DAMVIQNPRYQVTQFGKPVTLSCSQTLNHNVMYWYQQKSSQAPKLLFHYYDKDFNNEADTPDNFQSRRPNTSFCFLDIRSPGLGDTAMYLCATSRDRWEVNQPQHFGDGTRLSIL.

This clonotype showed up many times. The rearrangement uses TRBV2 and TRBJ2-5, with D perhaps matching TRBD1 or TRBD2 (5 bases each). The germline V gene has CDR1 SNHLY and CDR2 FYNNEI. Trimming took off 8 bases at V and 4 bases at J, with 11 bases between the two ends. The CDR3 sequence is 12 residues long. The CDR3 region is CASQRDGETQYF. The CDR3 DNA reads TGTGCCAGCCAAAGGGACGGAGAGACCCAGTACTTC.

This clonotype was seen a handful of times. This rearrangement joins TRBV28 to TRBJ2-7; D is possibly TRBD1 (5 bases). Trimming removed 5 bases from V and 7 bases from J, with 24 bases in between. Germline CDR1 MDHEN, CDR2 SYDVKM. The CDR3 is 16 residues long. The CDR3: CASSPREGVVVEEQYF. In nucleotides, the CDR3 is TGTGCCAGCAGTCCCCGCGAAGGGGTGGTCGTCGAAGAGCAGTACTTC.

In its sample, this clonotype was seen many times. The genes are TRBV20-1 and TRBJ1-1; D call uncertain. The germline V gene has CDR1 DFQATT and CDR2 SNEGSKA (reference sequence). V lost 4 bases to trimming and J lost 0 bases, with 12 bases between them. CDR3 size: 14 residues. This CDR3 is CSATIPRLNTEAFF. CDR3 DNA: TGCAGTGCTACCATTCCTCGACTGAACACTGAAGCTTTCTTT.

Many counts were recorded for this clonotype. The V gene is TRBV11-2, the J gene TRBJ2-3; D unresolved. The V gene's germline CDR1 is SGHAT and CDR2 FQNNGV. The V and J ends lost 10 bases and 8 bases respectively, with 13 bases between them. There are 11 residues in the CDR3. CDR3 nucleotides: TGTGCCACCTCGAAGTTGGGTACGCAGTATTTT. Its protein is CATSKLGTQYF.

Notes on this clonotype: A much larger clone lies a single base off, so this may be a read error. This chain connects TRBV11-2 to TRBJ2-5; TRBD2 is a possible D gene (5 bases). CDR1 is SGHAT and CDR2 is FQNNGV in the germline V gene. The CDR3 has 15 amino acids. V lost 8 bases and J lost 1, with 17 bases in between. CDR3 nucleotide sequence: TGTGCCAGCGGCCCCCCCTTTGAGGGCCAAGAGACCCAGTACTTC. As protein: CASGPPFEGQETQYF.

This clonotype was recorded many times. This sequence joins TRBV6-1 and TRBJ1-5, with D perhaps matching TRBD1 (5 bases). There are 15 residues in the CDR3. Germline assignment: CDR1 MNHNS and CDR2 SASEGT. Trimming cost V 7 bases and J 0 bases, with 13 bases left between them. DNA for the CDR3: TGTGCCAGCATGGTTGGGGGGTTTAGCAATCAGCCCCAGCATTTT. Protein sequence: CASMVGGFSNQPQHF.

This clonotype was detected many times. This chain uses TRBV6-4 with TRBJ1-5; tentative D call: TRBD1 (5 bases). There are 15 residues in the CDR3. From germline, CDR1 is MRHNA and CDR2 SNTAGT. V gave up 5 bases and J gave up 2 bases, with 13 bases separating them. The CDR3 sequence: CASSYRGAGNQPQHF. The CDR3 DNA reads TGTGCCAGCAGTTACCGAGGGGCCGGCAATCAGCCCCAGCATTTT.

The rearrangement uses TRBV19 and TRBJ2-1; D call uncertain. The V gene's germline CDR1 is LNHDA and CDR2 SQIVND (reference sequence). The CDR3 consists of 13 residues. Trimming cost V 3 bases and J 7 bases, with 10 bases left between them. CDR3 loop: CASSMGGTNEQFF. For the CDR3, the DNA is TGTGCCAGTAGTATGGGTGGAACTAATGAGCAGTTCTTC.

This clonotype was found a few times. The CDR3: CASSGGSGLEQYF. CDR3 nucleotide sequence: TGTGCCAGTAGTGGTGGCAGCGGACTCGAGCAGTACTTC. V is TRBV19 and J is TRBJ2-7, with D perhaps matching TRBD2 (5 bases). Germline CDR1 LNHDA, CDR2 SQIVND (reference sequence). Trimming cost V 5 bases and J 6 bases, with 14 bases left between them. The CDR3 is made up of 13 amino acids.

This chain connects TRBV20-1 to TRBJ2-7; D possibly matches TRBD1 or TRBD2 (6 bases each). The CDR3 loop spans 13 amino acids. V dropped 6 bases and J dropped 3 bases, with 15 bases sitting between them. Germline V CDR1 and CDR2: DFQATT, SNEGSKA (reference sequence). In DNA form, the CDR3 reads TGCAGTGCGCTGGGGGCGGGAAACTACGAGCAGTACTTC. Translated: CSALGAGNYEQYF.

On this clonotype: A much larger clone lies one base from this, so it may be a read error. CDR3 in DNA: TGTGCCACCACTTATTTGGGCTATGGCTACACCTTC. Amino acids: CATTYLGYGYTF. The rearrangement uses TRBV28 and TRBJ1-2; D is unresolved. Per the germline V gene, CDR1 is MDHEN and CDR2 is SYDVKM. Trimming shortened V by 10 bases and J by 4 bases, and 13 bases separated the two germline ends. The CDR3 consists of 12 residues.

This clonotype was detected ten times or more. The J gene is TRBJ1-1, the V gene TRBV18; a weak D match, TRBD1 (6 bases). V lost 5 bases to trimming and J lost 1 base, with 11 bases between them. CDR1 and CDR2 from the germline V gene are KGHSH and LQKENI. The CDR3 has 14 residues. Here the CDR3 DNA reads TGTGCCAGCTCATTCCAACAGGGGAACACTGAAGCTTTCTTT. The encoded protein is CASSFQQGNTEAFF. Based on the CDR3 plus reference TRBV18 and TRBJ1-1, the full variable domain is NAGVMQNPRHLVRRRGQEARLRCSPMKGHSHVYWYRQLPEEGLKFMVYLQKENIIDESGMPKERFSAEFPKEGPSILRIQQVVRGDSAAYFCASSFQQGNTEAFFGQGTRLTVV.